The next 14 T cell receptor beta chains were all read from a single sample in a study of a mutant IDH1 vaccine in newly diagnosed glioma. The time point: week 23, last vaccination. Every single dose of the vaccine, 300 ug of mutant IDH1 20-mer peptide, came with topical imiquimod. No antigen has been assigned to these receptors. Assay used: immunoSEQ multiplex PCR; TCRdb lists only in-frame clones, some missing. The sample has tens of thousands of clones; approximately 76% are singletons. Sequencing was performed on PBMCs, taken from a glioma patient whose treatment included an IDH1 peptide vaccine. These receptors were taken from a man in his forties or fifties with glioma.

The chain employs TRBV4-2 and TRBJ1-1, with 8 bases matching TRBD1. Germline CDR1 and CDR2: LGHNA and YNFKEQ. Germline trimming cut 6 bases from V and 0 bases from J; bases unmatched to any gene: 9. CDR3 length: 16 residues. The CDR3 spells CASSSPGGPLNTEAFF. The CDR3, as DNA: TGTGCCAGCAGTTCTCCAGGGGGCCCCTTGAACACTGAAGCTTTCTTT.

This clone has just one count. This sequence joins TRBV6-6 and TRBJ2-5; 9 positions match TRBD1. The CDR3 consists of 14 residues. J gave up 5 bases and V 8 bases, and 9 bases lay outside the gene matches. CDR1 is MNHNY and CDR2 is SVGAGI in the germline V gene (reference sequence). This CDR3 is CASGRTGAGETQYF. The CDR3 coding sequence is TGTGCCAGCGGTAGGACAGGGGCGGGGGAGACCCAGTACTTC.

This chain joins TRBV29-1 and TRBJ2-2; TRBD1 agrees at 8 bases. The CDR3 extends over 16 amino acids. Germline V CDR1 and CDR2: SQVTM, ANQGSEA. After removal of 0 bases from V and 1 base from J, the junction contained 4 bases not matched to a gene. In DNA, the CDR3 is TGCAGCGTTGAAGATCACAGGGGGTGGAACACCGGGGAGCTGTTTTTT. Residues: CSVEDHRGWNTGELFF.

This clone was seen more than once but under ten times. The gene calls are TRBV19 and TRBJ1-2; 7 bases line up with TRBD1. Germline trimming cut 4 bases from V and 6 bases from J; bases unmatched to any gene: 5. Germline V gene lookup returns CDR1 LNHDA and CDR2 SQIVND (reference sequence). This CDR3 is 13 amino acids long. The CDR3, as DNA: TGTGCCAGTAGTACCACAGGGGAAGATGGCTACACCTTC. Protein sequence: CASSTTGEDGYTF.

V gene TRBV6-4 combines with J gene TRBJ2-6, with D tentatively TRBD1 (6 bases). This CDR3 is 17 amino acids long. The ends were cut back, 5 bases at V and 0 bases at J, with 14 bases in the middle. CDR1 MRHNA and CDR2 SNTAGT come from the germline V gene. The CDR3 sequence: CASSPRTDHSGANVLTF. Here the CDR3 DNA reads TGTGCCAGCAGTCCCCGGACAGATCACTCTGGGGCCAACGTCCTGACTTTC.

This clone was observed a single time. J is TRBJ1-2 and V is TRBV30; unclear D gene. Germline-derived CDR1 and CDR2 are GTSNPN and SVGIG (reference sequence). V was trimmed by 3 bases and J by 3 bases, leaving 14 bases between them. The CDR3 runs to 14 residues. The CDR3 loop is CAWRPSGRDYGYTF. The CDR3 DNA follows: TGTGCCTGGAGGCCCTCGGGAAGGGACTATGGCTACACCTTC. The whole variable domain, remainder taken from reference TRBV30 and TRBJ1-2, is SQTIHQWPATLVQPVGSPLSLECTVEGTSNPNLYWYRQAAGRGLQLLFYSVGIGQISSEVPQNLSASRPQDRQFILSSKKLLLSDSGFYLCAWRPSGRDYGYTFGSGTRLTVV.

Only a few counts were recorded for this clone. V and J are TRBV10-3 and TRBJ2-5; 11 bases line up with TRBD1. CDR3 length equals 16 residues. The germline CDR1 and CDR2 sequences are ENHRY and SYGVKD. J was trimmed by 5 bases and V by 0 bases; bases with no gene match: 5. The CDR3 protein is CAISESGQGARETQYF. The CDR3 bases are TGTGCCATCAGTGAGTCCGGACAGGGGGCGCGGGAGACCCAGTACTTC.

The genes are TRBV4-2 and TRBJ1-4, with 8 nucleotides matching TRBD1. The V gene's germline CDR1 is LGHNA and CDR2 YNFKEQ. This CDR3 has 16 amino acids. V was clipped by 1 base and J by 6 bases; unmatched bases: 7. The CDR3 reads CASSQVTDRVDEKLFF. The CDR3 DNA reads TGTGCCAGCAGCCAAGTTACGGACAGGGTGGATGAAAAACTGTTTTTT.

The chain has TRBV5-1 and TRBJ1-2, with a weak D call TRBD1 (5 bases). The CDR3 is 12 amino acids. The germline gives CDR1 SGHRS, CDR2 YFSETQ. V lost 4 bases and J lost 3, with 7 bases in between. CDR3 nucleotides: TGCGCCAGCAGCACGGGGGACTATGGCTACACCTTC. Protein product: CASSTGDYGYTF. Using reference TRBV5-1 and TRBJ1-2 for the parts outside the CDR3, the full variable domain is KAGVTQTPRYLIKTRGQQVTLSCSPISGHRSVSWYQQTPGQGLQFLFEYFSETQRNKGNFPGRFSGRQFSNSRSEMNVSTLELGDSALYLCASSTGDYGYTFGSGTRLTVV.

The chain couples TRBV2 to TRBJ2-5; D is undetermined. V was clipped by 4 bases and J by 10 bases, with 7 bases between them. Germline loops: CDR1 SNHLY, CDR2 FYNNEI. There are 10 residues in the CDR3. The CDR3 region is CASSGVYQYF. CDR3 DNA sequence: TGTGCCAGCAGTGGTGTTTACCAGTACTTC.

The chain carries TRBV2 and TRBJ2-1, with D perhaps TRBD1 (6 bases). Germline V lookup: CDR1 SNHLY, CDR2 FYNNEI. The V gene lost 8 bases and the J gene lost 5 bases, with 16 bases spanning the gap. CDR3 length: 14 residues. CDR3 protein: CASGDLTGNNEQFF. In nucleotides, the CDR3 is TGTGCCAGCGGGGATCTCACAGGGAACAATGAGCAGTTCTTC.

CDR3 sequence (DNA): TGTGCCAGCAGCGTAGGGGGCGGGGGGGTTTACAATGAGCAGTTCTTC. Its translation is CASSVGGGGVYNEQFF. The chain uses TRBV9 and TRBJ2-1, with 9 bases identical to TRBD2. The V and J ends lost 0 bases and 4 bases, in that order; junction bases with no gene match: 5. In germline, CDR1 is SGDLS, CDR2 YYNGEE. The CDR3 sequence is 16 residues long. The whole variable domain, remainder taken from reference TRBV9 and TRBJ2-1, is DSGVTQTPKHLITATGQRVTLRCSPRSGDLSVYWYQQSLDQGLQFLIQYYNGEERAKGNILERFSAQQFPDLHSELNLSSLELGDSALYFCASSVGGGGVYNEQFFGPGTRLTVL.

This clone was seen more than once but under ten times. This rearrangement joins TRBV4-3 to TRBJ2-1, with TRBD1 matching 9 bases. V trimming: 4 bases; J trimming: 4 bases; junction bases outside the gene matches: 5. In germline, CDR1 is LGHNA, CDR2 YSLEER. This CDR3 comprises 15 residues. The CDR3 DNA reads as TGCGCCAGCAGCCCCGACAGGGGGTCTTACAATGAGCAGTTCTTC. Translation gives CASSPDRGSYNEQFF.

Only one count was recorded for this clone. The chain joins TRBV18 to TRBJ1-2; D may be TRBD1 (5 bases). V lost 5 bases and J 8 bases, leaving 15 bases between the germline ends. This CDR3 is built from 13 residues. Germline CDR1 is KGHSH and CDR2 is LQKENI. As DNA, the CDR3 is TGTGCCAGCTCATTATCGGGGGATCGGGGCTACACCTTC. Translation: CASSLSGDRGYTF.